This T cell receptor beta chain was identified during a study of blood T cell repertoires in COVID-19 (dated by TCRdb to about 2020). General notes on the study: Collaborator samples came from the United States, Italy and Spain and covered acute and convalescent phases of COVID-19. Where available, HLA class I and class II types were taken from metadata supplied by the sample provider and were not determined by assay-based typing. A freely available public database, intended as a resource for researchers studying the immune response to SARS-CoV-2, is where the repertoires were released. The prospective study material was composed of cDNA or gDNA derived from T cells, B-cell-depleted T cells, or PBMCs. The samples were drawn from the first 160 participants of the ongoing ImmuneRACE study and from 1,254 subjects provided by 6 global collaborators. The dataset comprised deeply sampled blood TCRbeta repertoires from subjects exposed to, actively infected with, or recovered from COVID-19. Sample metadata almost always included a de-identified subject ID, COVID-19 status, age in years and sex. Overall study results and their limits: How much clinical and demographic metadata was included differed by source and by participant, and the metadata was provided uncurated.

Collaborating institutions collected whole blood in K2EDTA tubes following their own protocols. Collaborator samples were shipped for TCRbeta analysis as frozen whole blood, isolated PBMCs, or DNA extracted from either sample type. The immunoSEQ Assay, a bias-controlled multiplex PCR, was used to amplify TCRbeta CDR3 regions from genomic DNA. For the original study's pipeline: Nucleated cell counts per sample were estimated from amplification of reference gene primers within the assay. Sequence reads were collapsed and filtered to measure the absolute abundance of every unique TCRbeta CDR3 rearrangement. For each sample, productive Simpson clonality was calculated as the square root of Simpson's diversity index across productive rearrangements. Here the immuneACCESS table is served through TCRdb, limited to in-frame sequences with V and J called. Missing clones are a known gap in these copies; in checked studies unresolved V genes cover under half, and the rest lacks a known reason. The D gene and trimming were derived from the DNA, and the V and J assignments and clone size from that table. The sample has approximately 74,000 clones on record, 80% to 95% of them singletons. The top ten clones comprise about 5% of the sample.

V gives up 2 bases and J gives up 5 bases, and the segment between their germline ends measures 14 bases. CDR3 length: 15 amino acids, cysteine to phenylalanine. Left in the record is the CDR3 DNA by itself, 45 bases read in frame from the first base. CDR1 and CDR2, per the germline V gene, are MNHNS and SASEGT. On this clone itself: There is no known antigen for this receptor. Nothing much larger sits one base from this clone, and base qualities are not available.

The sequenced material came from peripheral blood. The TCR comes from a woman aged 55-70 years with active COVID-19. The V gene is TRBV6-1 and the J gene is TRBJ2-3, with the D gene not clear enough to name. This receptor has the CDR3 CASSEYGTFGDTQYF. The nucleotide sequence reads as follows: TGTGCCAGCAGTGAATATGGCACGTTTGGAGATACGCAGTATTTT.